A selection of T cell receptor beta chains follows, all from one sample in a study of T cell responses to AZD1222 COVID-19 vaccine. Method: immunoSEQ multiplex PCR; TCRdb's copy keeps in-frame clones and lacks some. This table holds some 120,000 clones, approximately 85% found once. The sample in question was peripheral blood, obtained on day 0 of MenACWY control vaccination. All receptors derive from an adult in good health. Both conserved end residues are part of each CDR3. A D gene is named only where the DNA matches it firmly. Where a row states a size, it is once, few, many or the class of an expanded clone; other rows omit it.

D: TRBD1
V: TRBV29-1
J: TRBJ1-5
size: NA
CDR3: CSVEETGGNQPQHF
DNA: TGCAGCGTTGAAGAAACAGGGGGCAATCAGCCCCAGCATTTT

D: NA
V: TRBV14
J: TRBJ1-6
size: NA
CDR3: CASSQEVAGSPYNSPLHF
DNA: TGTGCCAGCAGCCAAGAAGTGGCAGGGAGTCCCTATAATTCACCCCTCCACTTT

D: NA
V: TRBV6-5
J: TRBJ2-1
size: NA
CDR3: CASPGEDFSANEQFF
DNA: TGTGCCAGCCCAGGGGAGGATTTTTCGGCCAATGAGCAGTTCTTC

D: NA
V: TRBV7-2
J: TRBJ2-7
size: NA
CDR3: CASSQRPGRFSKQYF
DNA: TGTGCCAGCAGCCAAAGGCCGGGGAGATTCTCCAAGCAGTACTTC

D: NA
V: TRBV7-9
J: TRBJ2-3
size: NA
CDR3: CASSPYSLTRTDTQYF
DNA: TGTGCCAGCAGCCCGTACTCCCTTACTCGCACAGATACGCAGTATTTT

D: NA
V: TRBV21-1
J: TRBJ1-5
size: NA
CDR3: CASRTDQPQHF
DNA: TGTGCCAGCAGGACAGATCAGCCCCAGCATTTT

D: NA
V: TRBV11-3
J: TRBJ1-5
size: NA
CDR3: CASSLDSERGQPQHF
DNA: TGTGCCAGCAGCTTAGATAGTGAACGTGGACAGCCCCAGCATTTT

D: NA
V: TRBV15
J: TRBJ1-1
size: few
CDR3: CATSQEVLNTEAFF
DNA: TGTGCCACCAGCCAAGAGGTATTGAACACTGAAGCTTTCTTT

D: NA
V: TRBV27
J: TRBJ2-5
size: NA
CDR3: CASSLSRRRETQYF
DNA: TGTGCCAGCAGTTTATCCCGCAGGAGGGAGACCCAGTACTTC

D: NA
V: TRBV4-3
J: TRBJ1-1
size: NA
CDR3: CASSPTFLGSEAFF
DNA: TGCGCCAGCAGCCCAACGTTCTTGGGTTCTGAAGCTTTCTTT

D: TRBD1
V: TRBV27
J: TRBJ1-1
size: few
CDR3: CASRRQGNTEAFF
DNA: TGTGCCAGCAGAAGACAGGGTAACACTGAAGCTTTCTTT

D: NA
V: TRBV30
J: TRBJ1-1
size: NA
CDR3: CAWSGTQGVWAFF
DNA: TGTGCCTGGAGTGGTACCCAAGGGGTGTGGGCTTTCTTT

D: TRBD1
V: TRBV6-9
J: TRBJ2-7
size: NA
CDR3: CASSWLTGVRRYYLSYEQYF
DNA: TGTGCCAGCAGTTGGCTAACAGGGGTACGGCGATACTACCTCTCCTACGAGCAGTACTTC

D: TRBD1
V: TRBV7-6
J: TRBJ1-6
size: NA
CDR3: CASSSGQGHSPLHF
DNA: TGTGCCAGCAGCTCGGGACAGGGACATTCACCCCTCCACTTT